The present T cell receptor (beta chain) was sequenced within a study of graft-versus-host responses after intestinal transplantation. Overall study: Transplantation in recipients was multivisceral, liver-intestinal, or isolated intestinal.

Notes on this clone: No antigen is known for it.

Per germline, CDR1 SGHTA and CDR2 FQGNSA. V lost 5 bases and J 1 base, leaving 16 bases between the germline ends. The CDR3 runs 16 residues. Assay: immunoSEQ multiplex PCR; the TCRdb copy retains only in-frame clones and omits some. The sample holds tens of thousands of clones, about 93% seen once. Whole-study findings and limits: Allograft clonal ratios (graft-versus-host to host-versus-graft) were high in patients who had graft-donor T cell macrochimerism.

This TCR came from a human donor who was the organ donor for an intestinal transplant. The rearrangement uses TRBV7-2 and TRBJ2-3; TRBD1 might be the D (6 bases). The source material was unstimulated CD8+ T cells sorted from spleen or lymph node cells, sampled before transplant. DNA for the CDR3: TGTGCCAGCAGCCTTAACAGGGTGGAGGGCACAGATACGCAGTATTTT. It is translated as CASSLNRVEGTDTQYF.